A single sample gave rise to the 7 T cell receptor beta chains below, sequenced in a study of CD8+CD57+ T cells in acquired aplastic anemia. For CDR3 and TCR beta VDJ profiling, genomic DNA was the template used. TCRdb re-analysed the reads in MiXCR, keeping a single row per CDR3 protein. Counted here are 100,000 to 130,000 distinct CDR3 sequences, approximately 48% occurring once; the ten biggest clones make up under 35%. The sequenced sample was sorted CD4+, CD8+, or CD8+CD57+ T cells (not recorded which) from PBMCs. The receptors here all came from a human donor in good health, serving as a control.

This clonotype was recorded at least ten times. The J gene is TRBJ2-5, the V gene TRBV12-3 or TRBV12-4, with 8 bases lining up with TRBD1. Losses at the gene ends were 7 bases for V and 5 bases for J; bases not matched to a gene: 9. The length of the CDR3 is 14 residues. CDR3 protein: CASTRTGRWETQYF. In nucleotides, the CDR3 is TGTGCCAGCACCCGGACAGGGAGGTGGGAGACCCAGTACTTC.

The V call is TRBV7-6, the J call TRBJ1-6; D is possibly TRBD1 (6 bases). V was trimmed by 5 bases and J by 7 bases, leaving 12 bases between them. Per the germline V gene, CDR1 is SGHVS and CDR2 is FNYEAQ. The CDR3 has 14 residues. The CDR3 coding sequence is TGTGCCAGCAGCGTAGGGGGTAGGAATTCACCCCTCCACTTT. It specifies CASSVGGRNSPLHF.

The genes are TRBV11-2 and TRBJ2-3; TRBD2 matches 7 bases. Losses at the gene ends were 4 bases for V and 2 bases for J; bases not matched to a gene: 6. CDR1 and CDR2 from the germline V gene are SGHAT and FQNNGV. This CDR3 comprises 15 residues. CDR3 sequence (DNA): TGTGCCAGCAGCTCCCGCGGGGGTACCACAGATACGCAGTATTTT. Translation: CASSSRGGTTDTQYF.

Note on this clonotype: A much bigger clone sits one base away, suggesting this may be a read error. This chain uses TRBV18 with TRBJ1-5; D is unresolved. The CDR3 loop spans 15 amino acids. Trimming stripped 3 bases from V and 2 bases from J, with 11 bases between. Germline CDR1 reads KGHSH; CDR2 reads LQKENI. Written as DNA, the CDR3 is TGTGCCAGCTCACCGGCGACGGATGGCAATCAGCCCCAGCATTTT. Amino acid sequence: CASSPATDGNQPQHF.

This clonotype occurred many times. The rearrangement uses TRBV7-2 and TRBJ2-5; 7 positions agree with TRBD1. In germline, CDR1 is SGHTA, CDR2 FQGNSA. This CDR3 region has 14 residues. The V and J ends lost 5 bases and 1 base, in that order; junction bases with no gene match: 4. CDR3 sequence (DNA): TGTGCCAGCAGCCCGGACAGGAGCCAAGAGACCCAGTACTTC. Translated: CASSPDRSQETQYF.

For this clonotype: A much larger clone differs by one base, so this may be a read error. The chain employs TRBV6-1 and TRBJ2-5, with 10 bases matching TRBD1. This CDR3 has 17 residues. CDR1 and CDR2 from the germline V gene are MNHNS and SASEGT. CDR3 nucleotides: TGTGCCGGCAGTCCGCTTCCGGGACAGGGGATCGAAGAGACCCAGTACTTC. Translated: CAGSPLPGQGIEETQYF.

This clonotype showed up just once. The chain couples TRBV2 to TRBJ1-1; 8 bases are a match to TRBD1. With V trimmed by 7 bases and J by 3 bases, 13 bases remained unmatched. The CDR3 contains 16 residues. Germline V gives CDR1 SNHLY, CDR2 FYNNEI. The CDR3 sequence: CASKTGQGGLHTEAFF. For the CDR3, the DNA is TGTGCCAGCAAAACAGGACAGGGTGGTTTGCACACTGAAGCTTTCTTT.